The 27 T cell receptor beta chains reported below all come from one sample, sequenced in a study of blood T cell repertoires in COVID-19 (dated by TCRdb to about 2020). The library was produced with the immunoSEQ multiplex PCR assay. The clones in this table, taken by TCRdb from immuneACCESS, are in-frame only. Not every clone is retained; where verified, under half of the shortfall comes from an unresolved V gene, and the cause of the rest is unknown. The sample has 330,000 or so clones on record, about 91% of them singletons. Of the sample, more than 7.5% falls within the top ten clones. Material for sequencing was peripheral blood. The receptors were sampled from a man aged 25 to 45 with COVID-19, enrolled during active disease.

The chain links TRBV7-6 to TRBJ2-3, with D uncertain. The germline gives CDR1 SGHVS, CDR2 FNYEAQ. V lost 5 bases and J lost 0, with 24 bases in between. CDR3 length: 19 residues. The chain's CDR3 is CASSPCLGPRDVSTDTQYF. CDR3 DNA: TGTGCCAGCAGCCCTTGCCTAGGCCCCCGAGATGTCAGCACAGATACGCAGTATTTT.

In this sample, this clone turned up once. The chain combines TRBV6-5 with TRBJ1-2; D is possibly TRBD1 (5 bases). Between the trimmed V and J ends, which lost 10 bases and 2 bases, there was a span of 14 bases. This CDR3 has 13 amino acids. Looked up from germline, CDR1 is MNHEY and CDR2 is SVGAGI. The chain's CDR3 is CAIQTVSNYGYTF. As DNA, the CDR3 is TGTGCCATCCAGACAGTTTCCAACTATGGCTACACCTTC.

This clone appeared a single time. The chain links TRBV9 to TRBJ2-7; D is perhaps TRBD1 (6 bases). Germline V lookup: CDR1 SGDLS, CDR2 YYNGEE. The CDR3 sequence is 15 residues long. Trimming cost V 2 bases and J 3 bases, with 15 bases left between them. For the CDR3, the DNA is TGTGCCAGCAGCGTCGCTCCGGGACAATTCTACGAGCAGTACTTC. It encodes CASSVAPGQFYEQYF.

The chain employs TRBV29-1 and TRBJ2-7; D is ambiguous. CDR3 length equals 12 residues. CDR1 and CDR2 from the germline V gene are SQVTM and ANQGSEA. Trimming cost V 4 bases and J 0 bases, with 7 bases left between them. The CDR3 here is CSVAPSSYEQYF. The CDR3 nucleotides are TGCAGCGTTGCTCCGAGCTCCTACGAGCAGTACTTC.

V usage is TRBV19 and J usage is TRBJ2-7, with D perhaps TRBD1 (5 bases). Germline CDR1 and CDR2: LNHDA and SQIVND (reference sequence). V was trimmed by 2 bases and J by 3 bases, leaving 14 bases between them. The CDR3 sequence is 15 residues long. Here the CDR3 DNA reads TGTGCCAGTAGTATATCGGGCAGGGCAGGCTACGAGCAGTACTTC. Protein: CASSISGRAGYEQYF. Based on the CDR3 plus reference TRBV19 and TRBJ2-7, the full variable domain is DGGITQSPKYLFRKEGQNVTLSCEQNLNHDAMYWYRQDPGQGLRLIYYSQIVNDFQKGDIAEGYSVSREKKESFPLTVTSAQKNPTAFYLCASSISGRAGYEQYFGPGTRLTVT.

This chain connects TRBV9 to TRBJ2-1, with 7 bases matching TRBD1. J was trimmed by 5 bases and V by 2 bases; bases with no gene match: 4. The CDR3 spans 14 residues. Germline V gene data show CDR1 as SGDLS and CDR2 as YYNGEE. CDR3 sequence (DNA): TGTGCCAGCAGCGTGACAGGGCTGGACAATGAGCAGTTCTTC. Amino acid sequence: CASSVTGLDNEQFF.

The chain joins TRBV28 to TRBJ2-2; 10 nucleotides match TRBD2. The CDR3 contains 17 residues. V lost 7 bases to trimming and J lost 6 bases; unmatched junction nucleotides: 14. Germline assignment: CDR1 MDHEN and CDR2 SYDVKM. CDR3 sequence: CASKWSFGSGRSGELFF. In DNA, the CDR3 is TGTGCCAGCAAGTGGTCGTTTGGTAGCGGGAGGTCCGGGGAGCTGTTTTTT.

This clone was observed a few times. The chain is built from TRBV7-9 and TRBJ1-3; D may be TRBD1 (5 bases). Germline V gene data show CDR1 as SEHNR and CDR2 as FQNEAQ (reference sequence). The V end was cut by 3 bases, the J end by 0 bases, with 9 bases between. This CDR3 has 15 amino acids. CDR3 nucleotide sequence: TGTGCCAGCAGCTTGGGTCAGGGCTCTGGAAACACCATATATTTT. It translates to CASSLGQGSGNTIYF.

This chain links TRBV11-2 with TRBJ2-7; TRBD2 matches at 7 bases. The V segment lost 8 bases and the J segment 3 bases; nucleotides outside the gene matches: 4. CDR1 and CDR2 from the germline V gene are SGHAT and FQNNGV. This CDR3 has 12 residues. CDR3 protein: CASGGEIYEQYF. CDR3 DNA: TGTGCCAGCGGGGGGGAAATCTACGAGCAGTACTTC.

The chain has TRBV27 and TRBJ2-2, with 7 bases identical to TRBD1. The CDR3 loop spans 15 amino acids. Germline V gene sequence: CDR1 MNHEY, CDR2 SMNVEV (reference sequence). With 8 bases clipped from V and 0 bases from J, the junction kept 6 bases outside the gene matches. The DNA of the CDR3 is TGTGCCAGCGCTTACAGGGGAGCGAACACCGGGGAGCTGTTTTTT. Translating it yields CASAYRGANTGELFF.

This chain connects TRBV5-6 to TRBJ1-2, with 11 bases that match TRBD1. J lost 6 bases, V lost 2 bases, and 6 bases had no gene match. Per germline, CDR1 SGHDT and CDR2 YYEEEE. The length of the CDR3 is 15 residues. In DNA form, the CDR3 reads TGTGCCAGCAGCTTTAGGACAGGGGGCATGGATGGCTACACCTTC. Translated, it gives CASSFRTGGMDGYTF.

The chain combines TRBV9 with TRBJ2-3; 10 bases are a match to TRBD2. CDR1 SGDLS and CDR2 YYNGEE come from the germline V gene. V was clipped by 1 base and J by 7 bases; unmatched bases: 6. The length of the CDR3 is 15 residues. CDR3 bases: TGTGCCAGCAGCGTAAGCGGGAGGGGACCCAATACGCAGTATTTT. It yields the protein CASSVSGRGPNTQYF. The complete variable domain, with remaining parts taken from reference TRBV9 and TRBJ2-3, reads DSGVTQTPKHLITATGQRVTLRCSPRSGDLSVYWYQQSLDQGLQFLIQYYNGEERAKGNILERFSAQQFPDLHSELNLSSLELGDSALYFCASSVSGRGPNTQYFGPGTRLTVL.

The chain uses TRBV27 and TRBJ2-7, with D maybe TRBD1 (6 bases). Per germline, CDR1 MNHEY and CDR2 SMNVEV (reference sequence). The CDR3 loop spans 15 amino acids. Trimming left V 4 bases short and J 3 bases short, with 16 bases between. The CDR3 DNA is TGTGCCAGCAGTTCTCGCGACAGGATTCTCTACGAGCAGTACTTC. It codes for CASSSRDRILYEQYF.

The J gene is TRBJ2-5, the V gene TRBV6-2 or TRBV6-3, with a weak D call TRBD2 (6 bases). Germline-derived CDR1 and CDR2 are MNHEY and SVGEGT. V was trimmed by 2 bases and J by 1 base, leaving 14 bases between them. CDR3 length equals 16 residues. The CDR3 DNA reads TGTGCCAGCAGTTACAACCTTCGGGACTCCCAAGAGACCCAGTACTTC. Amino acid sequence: CASSYNLRDSQETQYF.

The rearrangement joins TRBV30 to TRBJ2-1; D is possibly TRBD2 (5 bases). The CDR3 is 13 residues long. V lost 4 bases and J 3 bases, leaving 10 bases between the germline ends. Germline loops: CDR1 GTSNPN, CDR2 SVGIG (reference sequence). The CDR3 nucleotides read TGTGCCTGGAACTCTGAGGGCTACAATGAGCAGTTCTTC. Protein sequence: CAWNSEGYNEQFF. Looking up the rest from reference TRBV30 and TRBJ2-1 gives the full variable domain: SQTIHQWPATLVQPVGSPLSLECTVEGTSNPNLYWYRQAAGRGLQLLFYSVGIGQISSEVPQNLSASRPQDRQFILSSKKLLLSDSGFYLCAWNSEGYNEQFFGPGTRLTVL.

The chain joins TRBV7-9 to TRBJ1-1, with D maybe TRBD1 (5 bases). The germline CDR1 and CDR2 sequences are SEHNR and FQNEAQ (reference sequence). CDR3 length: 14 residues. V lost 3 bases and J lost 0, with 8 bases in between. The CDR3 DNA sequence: TGTGCCAGCAGCTTGTCAGGGATGAACACTGAAGCTTTCTTT. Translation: CASSLSGMNTEAFF.

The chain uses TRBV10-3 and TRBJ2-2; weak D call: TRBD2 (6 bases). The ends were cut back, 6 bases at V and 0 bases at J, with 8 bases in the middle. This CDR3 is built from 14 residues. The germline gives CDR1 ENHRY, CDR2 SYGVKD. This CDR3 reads CAIRDYSNTGELFF. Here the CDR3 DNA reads TGTGCCATCAGGGACTATTCGAACACCGGGGAGCTGTTTTTT.

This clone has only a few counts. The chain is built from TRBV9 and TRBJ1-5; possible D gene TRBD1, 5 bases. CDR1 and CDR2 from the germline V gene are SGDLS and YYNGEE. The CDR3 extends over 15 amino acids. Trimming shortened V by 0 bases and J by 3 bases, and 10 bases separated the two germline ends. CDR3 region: CASSVAAGLNQPQHF. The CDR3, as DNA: TGTGCCAGCAGCGTAGCGGCAGGGCTCAATCAGCCCCAGCATTTT.

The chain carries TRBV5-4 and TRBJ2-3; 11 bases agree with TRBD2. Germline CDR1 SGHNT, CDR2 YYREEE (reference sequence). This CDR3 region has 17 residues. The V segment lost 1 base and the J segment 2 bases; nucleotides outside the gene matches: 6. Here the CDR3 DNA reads TGTGCCAGCAGCTTGTCGCCACTAGCGGGGGACACAGATACGCAGTATTTT. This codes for CASSLSPLAGDTDTQYF.

In DNA, the CDR3 is TGTGCCAGCAGCCAGTATACAGGGCGCACTGAAGCTTTCTTT. It yields the protein CASSQYTGRTEAFF. The rearrangement joins TRBV7-3 to TRBJ1-1, with D possibly being TRBD1 (6 bases). The CDR3 length is 14 residues. V lost 5 bases and J 4 bases, leaving 14 bases between the germline ends. The germline V gene encodes CDR1 SGHTA and CDR2 FQGTGA.

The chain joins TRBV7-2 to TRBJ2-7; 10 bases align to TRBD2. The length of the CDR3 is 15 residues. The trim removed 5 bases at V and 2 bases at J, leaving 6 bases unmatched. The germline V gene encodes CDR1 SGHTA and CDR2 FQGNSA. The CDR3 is CASSPSSGGAYEQYF. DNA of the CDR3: TGTGCCAGCAGCCCGTCTAGCGGGGGAGCCTACGAGCAGTACTTC.

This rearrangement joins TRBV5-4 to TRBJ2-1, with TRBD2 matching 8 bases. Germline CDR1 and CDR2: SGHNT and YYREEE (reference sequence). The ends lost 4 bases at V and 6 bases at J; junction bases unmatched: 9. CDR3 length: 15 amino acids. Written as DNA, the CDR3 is TGTGCCAGCAGCCGCGGGGGGACGGGAGCCAATGAGCAGTTCTTC. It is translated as CASSRGGTGANEQFF.

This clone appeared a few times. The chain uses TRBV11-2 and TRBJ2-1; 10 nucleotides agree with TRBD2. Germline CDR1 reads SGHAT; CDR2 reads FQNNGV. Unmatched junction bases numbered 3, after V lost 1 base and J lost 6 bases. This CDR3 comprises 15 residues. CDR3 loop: CASSLGSGRSNEQFF. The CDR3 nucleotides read TGTGCCAGCAGCTTAGGTAGCGGGAGGAGCAATGAGCAGTTCTTC. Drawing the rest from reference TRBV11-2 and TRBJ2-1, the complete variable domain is EAGVAQSPRYKIIEKRQSVAFWCNPISGHATLYWYQQILGQGPKLLIQFQNNGVVDDSQLPKDRFSAERLKGVDSTLKIQPAKLEDSAVYLCASSLGSGRSNEQFFGPGTRLTVL.

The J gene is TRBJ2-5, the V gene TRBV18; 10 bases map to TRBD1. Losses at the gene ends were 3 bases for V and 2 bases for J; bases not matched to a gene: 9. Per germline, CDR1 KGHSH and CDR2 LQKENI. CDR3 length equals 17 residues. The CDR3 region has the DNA TGTGCCAGCTCACCTAGGACAGGGGGTTTTATGCAAGAGACCCAGTACTTC. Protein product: CASSPRTGGFMQETQYF.

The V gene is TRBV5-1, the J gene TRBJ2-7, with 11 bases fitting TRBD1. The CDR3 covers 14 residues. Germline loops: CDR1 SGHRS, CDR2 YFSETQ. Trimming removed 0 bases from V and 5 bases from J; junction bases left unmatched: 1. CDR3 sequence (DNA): TGCGCCAGCAGCTTGGTGGGACAGGGGGACGAGCAGTACTTC. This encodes CASSLVGQGDEQYF.

CDR3 bases: TGTGCTAGTGGGCCACCCGGGAGCTACAATGAGCAGTTCTTC. It translates to CASGPPGSYNEQFF. The chain has TRBV12-5 and TRBJ2-1; maybe TRBD2 (6 bases). V was shortened by 6 bases and J by 3 bases, with 12 bases between the two germline ends. The CDR3 loop spans 14 amino acids. The germline CDR1 and CDR2 sequences are LGHNT and FRNRAP.

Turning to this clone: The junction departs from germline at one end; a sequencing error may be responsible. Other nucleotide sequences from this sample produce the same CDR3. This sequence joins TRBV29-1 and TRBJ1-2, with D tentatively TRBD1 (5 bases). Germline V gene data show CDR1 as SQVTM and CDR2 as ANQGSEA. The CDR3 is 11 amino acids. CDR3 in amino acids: CSVGGDYGYTF. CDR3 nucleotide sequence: TGCAGTGTTGGGGGGGACTATGGCTACACCTTC.